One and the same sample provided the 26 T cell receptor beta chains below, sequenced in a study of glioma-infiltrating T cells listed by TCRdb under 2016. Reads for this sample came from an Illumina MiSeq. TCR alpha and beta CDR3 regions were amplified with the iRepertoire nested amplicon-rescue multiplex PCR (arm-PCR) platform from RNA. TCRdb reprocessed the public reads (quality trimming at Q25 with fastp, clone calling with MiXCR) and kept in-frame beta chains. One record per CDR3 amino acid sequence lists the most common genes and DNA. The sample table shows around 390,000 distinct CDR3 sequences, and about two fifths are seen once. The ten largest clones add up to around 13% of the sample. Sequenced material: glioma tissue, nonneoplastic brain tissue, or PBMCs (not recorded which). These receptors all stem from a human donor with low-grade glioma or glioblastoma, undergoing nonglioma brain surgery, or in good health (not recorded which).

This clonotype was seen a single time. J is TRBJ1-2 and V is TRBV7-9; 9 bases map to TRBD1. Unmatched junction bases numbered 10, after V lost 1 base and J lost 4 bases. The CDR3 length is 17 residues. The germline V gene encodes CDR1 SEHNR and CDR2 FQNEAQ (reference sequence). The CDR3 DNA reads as TGTGCCAGCAGCTTAGGGGGCACAGGGGGCTTAGGCTATGGCTACACCTTC. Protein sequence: CASSLGGTGGLGYGYTF.

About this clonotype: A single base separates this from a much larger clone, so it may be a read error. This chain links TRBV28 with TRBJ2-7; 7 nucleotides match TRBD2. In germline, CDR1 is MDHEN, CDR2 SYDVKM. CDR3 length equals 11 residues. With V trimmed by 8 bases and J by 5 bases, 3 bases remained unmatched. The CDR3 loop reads CASGEGDEQYF. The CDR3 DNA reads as TGTGCCAGCGGGGAGGGTGACGAGCAGTACTTC.

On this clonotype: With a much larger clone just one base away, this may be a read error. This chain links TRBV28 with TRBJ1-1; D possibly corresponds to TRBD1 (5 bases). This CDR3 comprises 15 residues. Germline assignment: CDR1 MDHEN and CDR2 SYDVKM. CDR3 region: CTSTPYGGIATEAFF. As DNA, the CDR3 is TGTACCAGCACCCCTTATGGGGGTATTGCCACTGAAGCTTTCTTT. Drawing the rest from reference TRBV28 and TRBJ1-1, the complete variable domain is DVKVTQSSRYLVKRTGEKVFLECVQDMDHENMFWYRQDPGLGLRLIYFSYDVKMKEKGDIPEGYSVSREKKERFSLILESASTNQTSMYLCTSTPYGGIATEAFFGQGTRLTVV.

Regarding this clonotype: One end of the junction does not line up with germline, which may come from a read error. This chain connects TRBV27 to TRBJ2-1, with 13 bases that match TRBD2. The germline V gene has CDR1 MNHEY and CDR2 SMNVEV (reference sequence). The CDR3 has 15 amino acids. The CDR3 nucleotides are TGTGCCAGCTCGCCGGGGACTAGCGGGGTAAATGAGCAGTCCTTC. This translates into CASSPGTSGVNEQSF.

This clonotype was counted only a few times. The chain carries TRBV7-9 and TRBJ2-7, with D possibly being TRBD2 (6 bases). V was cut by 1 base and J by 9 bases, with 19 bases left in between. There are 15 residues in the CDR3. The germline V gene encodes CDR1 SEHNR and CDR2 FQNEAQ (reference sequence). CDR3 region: CASSLGRAGGEVQYF. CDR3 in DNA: TGTGCCAGCAGCTTAGGTAGGGCCGGGGGAGAGGTGCAGTACTTC.

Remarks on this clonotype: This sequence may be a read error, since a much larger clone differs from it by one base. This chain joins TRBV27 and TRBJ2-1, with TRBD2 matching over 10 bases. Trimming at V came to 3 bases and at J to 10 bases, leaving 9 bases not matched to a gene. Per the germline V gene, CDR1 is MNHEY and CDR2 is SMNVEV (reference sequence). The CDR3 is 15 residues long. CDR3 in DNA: TGTGCCAGCAGTTTGTCACTAGCGGGATACTACGAGCAGTTCTTC. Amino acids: CASSLSLAGYYEQFF.

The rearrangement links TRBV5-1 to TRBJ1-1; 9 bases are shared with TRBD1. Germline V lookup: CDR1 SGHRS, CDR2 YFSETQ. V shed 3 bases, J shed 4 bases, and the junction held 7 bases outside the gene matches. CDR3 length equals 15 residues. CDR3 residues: CASSWDTGQGTEAFF. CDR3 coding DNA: TGCGCCAGCAGCTGGGACACGGGACAGGGCACTGAAGCTTTCTTT.

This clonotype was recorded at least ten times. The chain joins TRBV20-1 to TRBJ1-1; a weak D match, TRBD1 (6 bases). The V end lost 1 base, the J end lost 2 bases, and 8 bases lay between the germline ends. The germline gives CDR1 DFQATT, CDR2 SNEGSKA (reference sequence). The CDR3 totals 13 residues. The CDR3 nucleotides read TGCAGTGCTAGAGTGGACAGCAACACTGAAGCTTTCTTT. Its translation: CSARVDSNTEAFF.

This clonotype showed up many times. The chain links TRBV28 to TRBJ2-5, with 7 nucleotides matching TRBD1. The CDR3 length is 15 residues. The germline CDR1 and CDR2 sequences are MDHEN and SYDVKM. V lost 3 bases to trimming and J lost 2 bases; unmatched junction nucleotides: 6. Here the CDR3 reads CASSFTGEGQETQYF. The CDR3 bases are TGTGCCAGCAGTTTTACAGGGGAAGGGCAAGAGACCCAGTACTTC.

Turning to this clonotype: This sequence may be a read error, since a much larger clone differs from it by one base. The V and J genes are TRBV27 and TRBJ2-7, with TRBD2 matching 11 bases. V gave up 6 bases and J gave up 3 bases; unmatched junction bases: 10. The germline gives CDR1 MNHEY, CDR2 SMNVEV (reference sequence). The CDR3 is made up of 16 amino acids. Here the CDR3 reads CASSYIAGLAGYEQYF. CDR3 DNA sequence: TGTGCCAGCAGCTACATAGCTGGACTAGCGGGCTACGAGCAGTACTTC.

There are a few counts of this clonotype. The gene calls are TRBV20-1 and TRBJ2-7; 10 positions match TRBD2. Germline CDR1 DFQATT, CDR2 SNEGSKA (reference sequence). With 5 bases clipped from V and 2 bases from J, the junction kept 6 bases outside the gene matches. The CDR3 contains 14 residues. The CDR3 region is CSAPGLAAPYEQYF. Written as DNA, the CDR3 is TGCAGTGCTCCAGGACTAGCGGCCCCCTACGAGCAGTACTTC.

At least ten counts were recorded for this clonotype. CDR3 amino acids: CASSLTGYNEAFF. For the CDR3, the DNA is TGTGCCAGCAGTTTGACAGGGTATAATGAAGCTTTCTTT. This sequence joins TRBV27 and TRBJ1-1; 7 bases match TRBD1. The V gene end was trimmed by 3 bases and the J gene end by 7 bases; junction bases not matched to a gene: 5. The CDR3 length is 13 residues. The germline CDR1 and CDR2 sequences are MNHEY and SMNVEV (reference sequence).

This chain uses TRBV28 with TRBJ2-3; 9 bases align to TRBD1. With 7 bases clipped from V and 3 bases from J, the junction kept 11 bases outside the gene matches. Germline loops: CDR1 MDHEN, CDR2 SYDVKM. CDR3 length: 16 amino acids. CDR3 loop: CASNPGTGRGTDTQYF. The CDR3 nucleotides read TGTGCCAGCAACCCCGGGACAGGGAGGGGGACAGATACGCAGTATTTT.

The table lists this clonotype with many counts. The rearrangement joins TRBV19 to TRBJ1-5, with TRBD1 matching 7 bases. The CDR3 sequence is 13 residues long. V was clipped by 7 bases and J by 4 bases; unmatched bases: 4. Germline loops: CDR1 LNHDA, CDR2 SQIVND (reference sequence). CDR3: CASTETGNQPQHF. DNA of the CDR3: TGTGCCAGTACCGAGACAGGGAATCAGCCCCAGCATTTT.

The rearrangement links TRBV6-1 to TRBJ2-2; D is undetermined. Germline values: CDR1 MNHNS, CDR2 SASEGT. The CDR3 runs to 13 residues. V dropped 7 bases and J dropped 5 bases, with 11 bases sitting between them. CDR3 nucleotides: TGTGCCAGCATCCAGTTATTTACCGGGGAGCTGTTTTTT. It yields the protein CASIQLFTGELFF.

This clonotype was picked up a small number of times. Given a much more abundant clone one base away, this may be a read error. Here the CDR3 DNA reads TGTGCCAACAGTTTAATGGCGGGGGGCTACGAGCAGTACTTC. Its translation is CANSLMAGGYEQYF. The chain joins TRBV28 to TRBJ2-7; TRBD2 matches 8 bases. Germline CDR1 MDHEN, CDR2 SYDVKM. The CDR3 has 14 amino acids.

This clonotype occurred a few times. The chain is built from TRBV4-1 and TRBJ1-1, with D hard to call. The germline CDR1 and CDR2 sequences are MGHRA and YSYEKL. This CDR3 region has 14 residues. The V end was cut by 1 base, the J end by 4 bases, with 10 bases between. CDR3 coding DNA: TGCGCCAGCAGCCAAGTCGACCTGGGCACTGAAGCTTTCTTT. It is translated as CASSQVDLGTEAFF.

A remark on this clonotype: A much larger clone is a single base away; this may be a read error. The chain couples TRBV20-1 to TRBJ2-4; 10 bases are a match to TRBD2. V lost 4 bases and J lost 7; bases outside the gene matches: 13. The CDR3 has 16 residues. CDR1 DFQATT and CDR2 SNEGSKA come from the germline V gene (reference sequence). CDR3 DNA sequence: TGCAGTGCTACCCTTGGGGCTAGCGGGAGATTGAACATTCAGTACTTC. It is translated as CSATLGASGRLNIQYF.

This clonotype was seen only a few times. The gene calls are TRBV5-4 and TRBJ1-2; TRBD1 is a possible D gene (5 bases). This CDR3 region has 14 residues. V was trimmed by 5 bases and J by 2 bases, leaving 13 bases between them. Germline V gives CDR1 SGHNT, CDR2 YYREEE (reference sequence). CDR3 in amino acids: CASRPDRANYGYTF. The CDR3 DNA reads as TGTGCCAGCAGACCCGACAGAGCAAACTATGGCTACACCTTC.

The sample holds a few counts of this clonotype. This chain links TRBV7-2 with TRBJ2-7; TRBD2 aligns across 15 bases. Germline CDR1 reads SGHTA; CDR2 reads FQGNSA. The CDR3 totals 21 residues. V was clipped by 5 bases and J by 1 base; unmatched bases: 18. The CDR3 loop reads CASSPRTGPGLAGGQSYEQYF. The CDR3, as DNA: TGTGCCAGCAGCCCCCGGACAGGGCCAGGACTAGCGGGAGGGCAGTCCTACGAGCAGTACTTC. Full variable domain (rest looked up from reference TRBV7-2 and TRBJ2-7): GAGVSQSPSNKVTEKGKDVELRCDPISGHTALYWYRQSLGQGLEFLIYFQGNSAPDKSGLPSDRFSAERTGGSVSTLTIQRTQQEDSAVYLCASSPRTGPGLAGGQSYEQYFGPGTRLTVT.

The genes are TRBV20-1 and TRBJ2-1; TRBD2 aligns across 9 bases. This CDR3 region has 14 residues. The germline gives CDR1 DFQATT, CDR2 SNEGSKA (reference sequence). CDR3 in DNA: TGCAGCGTTGGCCAGACTAGCGGTGACAATGAGCAGTTCTTC. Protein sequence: CSVGQTSGDNEQFF.

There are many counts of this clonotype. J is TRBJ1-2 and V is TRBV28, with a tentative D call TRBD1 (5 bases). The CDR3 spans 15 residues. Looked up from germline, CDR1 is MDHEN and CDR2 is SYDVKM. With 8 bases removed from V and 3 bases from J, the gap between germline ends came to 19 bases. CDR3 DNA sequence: TGTGCCAGCTATGGAAGGGGCAGGGCGGACTATGGCTACACCTTC. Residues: CASYGRGRADYGYTF.

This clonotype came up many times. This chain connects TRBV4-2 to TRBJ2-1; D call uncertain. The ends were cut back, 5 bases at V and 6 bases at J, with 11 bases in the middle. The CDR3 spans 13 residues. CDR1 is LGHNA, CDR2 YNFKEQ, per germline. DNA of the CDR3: TGTGCCAGCAGCACCAACGACGTCAATGAGCAGTTCTTC. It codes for CASSTNDVNEQFF.

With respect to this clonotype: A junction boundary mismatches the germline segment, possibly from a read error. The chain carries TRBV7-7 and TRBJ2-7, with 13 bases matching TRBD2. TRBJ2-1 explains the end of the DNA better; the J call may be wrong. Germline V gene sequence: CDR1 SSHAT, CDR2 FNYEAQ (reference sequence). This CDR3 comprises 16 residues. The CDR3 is CASSPRGLAGAVEQFF. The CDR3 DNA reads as TGTGCTAGCAGCCCCAGAGGACTAGCGGGAGCGGTTGAGCAGTTCTTC.

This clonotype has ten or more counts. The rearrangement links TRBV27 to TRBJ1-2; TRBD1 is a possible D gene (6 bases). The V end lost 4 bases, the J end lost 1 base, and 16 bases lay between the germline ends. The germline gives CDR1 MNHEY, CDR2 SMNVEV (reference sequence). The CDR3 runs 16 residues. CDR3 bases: TGTGCCAGCAGTTCCCTGGGACAACTCTTTAACTATGGCTACACCTTC. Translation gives CASSSLGQLFNYGYTF.

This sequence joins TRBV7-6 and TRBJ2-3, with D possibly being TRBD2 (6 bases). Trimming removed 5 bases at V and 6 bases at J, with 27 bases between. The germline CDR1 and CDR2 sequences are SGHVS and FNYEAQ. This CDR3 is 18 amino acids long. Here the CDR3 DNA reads TGTGCCAGCAGCCCAGGACTGCGGCAGCGGGCGACGAGGGATACGCAGTATTTT. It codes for CASSPGLRQRATRDTQYF.